This entry lists 26 T cell receptor beta chains sequenced from one sample in a study of identical twins' blood T cells. TCRdb ran MiXCR on the 5' RACE reads and lists one entry per CDR3 protein. Here the sample spans a few hundred thousand distinct CDR3 sequences, about 28% being singletons. What was sequenced was PBMCs. The receptors derive from a woman aged 18 to 50 in good health.

This clonotype was recorded a few times. The chain employs TRBV12-3 or TRBV12-4 and TRBJ1-1; the D gene is possibly TRBD1 (6 bases). The CDR3 loop spans 14 amino acids. V was pared by 3 bases and J by 6 bases, with 14 bases between. The CDR3 loop is CASSFNPDSAEAFF. The CDR3 DNA follows: TGTGCCAGCAGTTTTAATCCGGACAGCGCTGAAGCTTTCTTT.

The chain couples TRBV19 to TRBJ1-4, with D unresolved. Between the trimmed V and J ends, which lost 8 bases and 5 bases, there was a span of 18 bases. This CDR3 is built from 15 residues. Per the germline V gene, CDR1 is LNHDA and CDR2 is SQIVND (reference sequence). The CDR3 here is CASRNLRIRNEKLFF. CDR3 sequence (DNA): TGTGCCAGTCGGAACCTCAGGATACGAAATGAAAAACTGTTTTTT.

Comment on this clonotype: At one of its ends the junction is not consistent with the germline gene, which may arise from a read error. This CDR3 reads CSVRDKPTNYGYTF. CDR3 bases: TGCAGTGTTAGAGATAAGCCGACCAACTATGGCTACACCTTC. The chain combines TRBV20-1 with TRBJ1-2; the D is unclear. Germline V lookup: CDR1 DFQATT, CDR2 SNEGSKA (reference sequence). This CDR3 is built from 14 residues.

Note on this clonotype: An end of the junction differs from the germline gene, which may be a read error. The chain has TRBV20-1 and TRBJ2-7, with D maybe TRBD2 (6 bases). The CDR3 length is 13 residues. Germline loops: CDR1 DFQATT, CDR2 SNEGSKA (reference sequence). Here the CDR3 reads CGARELARRGQYF. The CDR3, as DNA: TGCGGTGCTAGAGAGCTAGCGCGACGTGGGCAGTACTTC.

The V and J genes are TRBV4-1 and TRBJ2-2; D is tentatively TRBD1 or TRBD2 (6 bases each). Per the germline V gene, CDR1 is MGHRA and CDR2 is YSYEKL. This CDR3 spans 15 amino acids. Trimming took 5 bases from V and 5 from J, leaving 15 bases between them. In DNA form, the CDR3 reads TGCGCCAGCAGCGCACGGAGGGGGTGGACCGGGGAGCTGTTTTTT. This encodes CASSARRGWTGELFF.

This clonotype was picked up many times. This chain links TRBV20-1 with TRBJ1-1; unclear D gene. The germline V and J ends were trimmed by 5 bases and 2 bases, with 12 bases remaining between them. Germline loops: CDR1 DFQATT, CDR2 SNEGSKA (reference sequence). The CDR3 has 13 amino acids. CDR3 in amino acids: CSASLGSNTEAFF. The CDR3, as DNA: TGCAGTGCTTCTCTGGGGAGTAACACTGAAGCTTTCTTT.

The rearrangement joins TRBV6-6 to TRBJ1-4, with unresolved D. The CDR3 length is 16 residues. Germline V gene data show CDR1 as MNHNY and CDR2 as SVGAGI (reference sequence). V was trimmed by 11 bases and J by 4 bases, leaving 23 bases between them. CDR3 sequence (DNA): TGTGCCGGAAGTTACTCGACGGAGGGAAGTAATGAAAAACTGTTTTTT. Its translation: CAGSYSTEGSNEKLFF.

In its sample, this clonotype was seen many times. The rearrangement links TRBV29-1 to TRBJ1-1; D is unclear. The ends were cut back, 7 bases at V and 0 bases at J, with 6 bases in the middle. The CDR3 loop spans 11 amino acids. From germline, CDR1 is SQVTM and CDR2 ANQGSEA. The CDR3 region has the DNA TGCAGCGCTCTCGTGAACACTGAAGCTTTCTTT. This gives the protein CSALVNTEAFF.

The chain recombines TRBV10-3 with TRBJ2-1; D remains unclear. In germline, CDR1 is ENHRY, CDR2 SYGVKD. V lost 3 bases, J lost 5 bases, and 14 bases lay in between. CDR3 size: 15 residues. The CDR3 DNA follows: TGTGCCATCAGTGATCACCGGATGCTCAACAATGAGCAGTTCTTC. Amino acids: CAISDHRMLNNEQFF.

The rearrangement joins TRBV7-2 to TRBJ1-2; no reliable D call. The germline CDR1 and CDR2 sequences are SGHTA and FQGNSA. The CDR3 contains 12 residues. With 3 bases removed from V and 1 base from J, the gap between germline ends came to 3 bases. The CDR3: CASSFNNYGYTF. For the CDR3, the DNA is TGTGCCAGCAGCTTCAATAACTATGGCTACACCTTC.

This clonotype has more than one count but fewer than ten. V and J are TRBV9 and TRBJ1-2, with D maybe TRBD1 (5 bases). The CDR3 has 13 residues. Germline CDR1 and CDR2: SGDLS and YYNGEE. Trimming pared 3 bases from V and 1 base from J, leaving 7 bases between. This CDR3 is CASSDRFNYGYTF. CDR3 bases: TGTGCCAGCAGCGACAGGTTTAACTATGGCTACACCTTC.

This clonotype showed up many times. V usage is TRBV9 and J usage is TRBJ1-6, with a tentative D call TRBD1 (5 bases). The CDR3 totals 15 residues. Trimming removed 4 bases at V and 7 bases at J, with 15 bases between. The germline CDR1 and CDR2 sequences are SGDLS and YYNGEE. CDR3 nucleotide sequence: TGTGCCAGCAGCTCTCAGGATGGGACCAATTCACCCCTCCACTTT. This codes for CASSSQDGTNSPLHF.

This clonotype was found many times. The chain is built from TRBV20-1 and TRBJ2-5; D is possibly TRBD2 (5 bases). CDR1 is DFQATT, CDR2 SNEGSKA, per germline (reference sequence). CDR3 length: 12 amino acids. Deletions cut 1 base from V and 4 bases from J, with 7 bases between. CDR3 sequence reads: CSARVLAETQYF. In DNA, the CDR3 is TGCAGTGCTAGAGTCCTAGCAGAGACCCAGTACTTC.

V usage is TRBV13 and J usage is TRBJ2-1; 7 positions match TRBD2. V lost 4 bases and J lost 8; bases outside the gene matches: 14. This CDR3 contains 16 residues. Germline loops: CDR1 PRHDT, CDR2 FYEKMQ (reference sequence). CDR3 in amino acids: CASSSPPRGELDEQFF. The CDR3 region has the DNA TGTGCCAGCAGCTCCCCCCCCCGGGGGGAGTTGGATGAGCAGTTCTTC.

This clonotype was observed a few times. The rearrangement joins TRBV28 to TRBJ2-7; D gene ambiguous. V lost 6 bases to trimming and J lost 2 bases, with 5 bases between them. Germline-derived CDR1 and CDR2 are MDHEN and SYDVKM. The CDR3 covers 11 residues. The CDR3 is CASSTPYEQYF. The CDR3 nucleotides are TGTGCCAGCAGCACCCCCTACGAGCAGTACTTC.

The chain has TRBV20-1 and TRBJ1-1; D is ambiguous. The germline V gene encodes CDR1 DFQATT and CDR2 SNEGSKA (reference sequence). Trimming pared 3 bases from V and 0 bases from J, leaving 8 bases between. The CDR3 spans 13 residues. The CDR3 spells CSARRLLNTEAFF. The CDR3 DNA sequence: TGCAGTGCTAGGCGGCTGTTGAACACTGAAGCTTTCTTT.

This chain joins TRBV10-3 and TRBJ2-1, with D perhaps TRBD2 (6 bases). In germline, CDR1 is ENHRY, CDR2 SYGVKD. CDR3 size: 15 residues. V lost 4 bases and J lost 4, with 14 bases in between. CDR3 residues: CAISGSPSVYNEQFF. The DNA of the CDR3 is TGTGCCATCAGTGGTTCCCCTAGCGTGTACAATGAGCAGTTCTTC.

The table lists this clonotype with a few counts. This clone may be a read error of a much larger clone one base away. V and J are TRBV6-2 or TRBV6-3 and TRBJ2-1; D unclear. Trimming cost V 6 bases and J 3 bases, with 9 bases left between them. The CDR3 is 13 amino acids. CDR1 and CDR2 from the germline V gene are MNHEY and SVGEGT. The CDR3 nucleotides are TGTGCCAGCAGCCCCCGGTACTACAATGAGCAGTTCTTC. Translation: CASSPRYYNEQFF.

This clonotype showed up just a few times. The V call is TRBV5-1, the J call TRBJ1-4, with 7 nucleotides matching TRBD1. With 0 bases clipped from V and 8 bases from J, the junction kept 7 bases outside the gene matches. This CDR3 spans 15 amino acids. CDR1 and CDR2 from the germline V gene are SGHRS and YFSETQ. The CDR3 nucleotides read TGCGCCAGCAGCTTGGCCGGGACAGAGGAGGAAAAACTGTTTTTT. Its protein product is CASSLAGTEEEKLFF.

This clonotype has only a few counts. This chain links TRBV20-1 with TRBJ1-2; 7 nucleotides agree with TRBD1. V was clipped by 3 bases and J by 4 bases; unmatched bases: 5. CDR3 length: 13 amino acids. The germline gives CDR1 DFQATT, CDR2 SNEGSKA (reference sequence). Here the CDR3 reads CSARQDRFYGYTF. The CDR3 DNA reads TGCAGTGCTAGGCAGGACAGGTTCTATGGCTACACCTTC.

The chain couples TRBV6-6 to TRBJ2-1; tentatively, D is TRBD1 (6 bases). The germline V and J ends were trimmed by 5 bases and 4 bases, with 15 bases remaining between them. The germline CDR1 and CDR2 sequences are MNHNY and SVGAGI (reference sequence). This CDR3 comprises 15 residues. CDR3 DNA: TGTGCCAGCAGTCGAGGACAGAGAACGTACAATGAGCAGTTCTTC. It is translated as CASSRGQRTYNEQFF.

This clonotype was seen a handful of times. The chain is built from TRBV27 and TRBJ1-3, with D perhaps matching TRBD1 (5 bases). The length of the CDR3 is 15 residues. The germline V gene encodes CDR1 MNHEY and CDR2 SMNVEV (reference sequence). V gave up 2 bases and J gave up 4 bases, with 12 bases separating them. The chain's CDR3 is CASSLGVTGGNTIYF. CDR3 nucleotide sequence: TGTGCCAGCAGTTTAGGTGTTACAGGAGGAAACACCATATATTTT.

This chain uses TRBV27 with TRBJ2-7, with D possibly being TRBD1 (5 bases). CDR1 MNHEY and CDR2 SMNVEV come from the germline V gene (reference sequence). The CDR3 loop spans 15 amino acids. V gave up 2 bases and J gave up 3 bases, with 14 bases separating them. The CDR3 region is CASSLEGYRSYEQYF. The CDR3 region has the DNA TGTGCCAGCAGTTTAGAAGGGTACAGGAGCTACGAGCAGTACTTC.

In its sample, this clonotype was seen a few times. The rearrangement joins TRBV14 to TRBJ1-4, with D hard to call. Between the trimmed V and J ends, which lost 2 bases and 7 bases, there was a span of 5 bases. The CDR3 loop spans 12 amino acids. Germline V lookup: CDR1 SGHDN, CDR2 FVKESK. In DNA form, the CDR3 reads TGTGCCAGCAGCCAATTCACTGAAAAACTGTTTTTT. Translation: CASSQFTEKLFF.

This clonotype was counted between two and nine times. The rearrangement uses TRBV20-1 and TRBJ1-2, with D unclear. V lost 1 base, J lost 2 bases, and 17 bases lay in between. The V gene's germline CDR1 is DFQATT and CDR2 SNEGSKA (reference sequence). The CDR3 is 16 amino acids. In nucleotides, the CDR3 is TGCAGTGCTAGAGTCGGGTGGGCAGTTGGAAACTATGGCTACACCTTC. Protein: CSARVGWAVGNYGYTF.

This clonotype was detected a few times. A read error may produce the germline difference seen at one junction end. The rearrangement uses TRBV2 and TRBJ1-2; possibly TRBD1 for D (6 bases). The CDR3 has 12 amino acids. Germline CDR1 is SNHLY and CDR2 is FYNNEI. CDR3 coding DNA: TGTGCCAGCGGTTTGGGTCCGGGGGGCTACGCCTTC. Translating it yields CASGLGPGGYAF.